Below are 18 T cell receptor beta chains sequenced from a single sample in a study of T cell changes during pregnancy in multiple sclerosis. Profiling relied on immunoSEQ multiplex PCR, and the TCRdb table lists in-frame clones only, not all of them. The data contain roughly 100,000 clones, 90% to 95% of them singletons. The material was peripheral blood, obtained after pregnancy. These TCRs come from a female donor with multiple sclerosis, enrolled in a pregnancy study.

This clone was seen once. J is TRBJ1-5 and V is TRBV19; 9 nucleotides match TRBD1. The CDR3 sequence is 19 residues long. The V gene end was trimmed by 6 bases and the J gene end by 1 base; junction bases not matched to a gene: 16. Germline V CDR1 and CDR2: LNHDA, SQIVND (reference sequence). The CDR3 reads CASRQGGEQGARSNQPQHF. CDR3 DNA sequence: TGTGCCAGTAGGCAGGGGGGGGAACAGGGGGCTAGGAGCAATCAGCCCCAGCATTTT. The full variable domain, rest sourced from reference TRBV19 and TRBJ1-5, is DGGITQSPKYLFRKEGQNVTLSCEQNLNHDAMYWYRQDPGQGLRLIYYSQIVNDFQKGDIAEGYSVSREKKESFPLTVTSAQKNPTAFYLCASRQGGEQGARSNQPQHFGDGTRLSIL.

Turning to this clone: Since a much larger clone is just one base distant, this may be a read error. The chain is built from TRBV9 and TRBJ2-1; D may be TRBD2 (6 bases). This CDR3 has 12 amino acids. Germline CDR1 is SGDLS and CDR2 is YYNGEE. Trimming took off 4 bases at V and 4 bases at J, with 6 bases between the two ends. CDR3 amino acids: CASSRGYNEQFF. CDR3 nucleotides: TGTGCCAGCAGCCGGGGGTACAATGAGCAGTTCTTC.

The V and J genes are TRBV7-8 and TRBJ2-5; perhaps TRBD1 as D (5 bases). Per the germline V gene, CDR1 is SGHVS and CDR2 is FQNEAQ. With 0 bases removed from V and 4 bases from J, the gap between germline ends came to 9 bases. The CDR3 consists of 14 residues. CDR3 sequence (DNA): TGTGCCAGCAGCTTAGCGTCTAGGGGAGAGACCCAGTACTTC. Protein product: CASSLASRGETQYF.

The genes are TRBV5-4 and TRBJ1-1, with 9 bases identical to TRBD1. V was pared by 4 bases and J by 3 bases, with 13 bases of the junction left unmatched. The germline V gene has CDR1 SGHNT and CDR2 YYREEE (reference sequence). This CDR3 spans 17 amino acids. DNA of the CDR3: TGTGCCAGCAGCCCCACTCCGGGACAGGGAAAGGACACTGAAGCTTTCTTT. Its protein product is CASSPTPGQGKDTEAFF.

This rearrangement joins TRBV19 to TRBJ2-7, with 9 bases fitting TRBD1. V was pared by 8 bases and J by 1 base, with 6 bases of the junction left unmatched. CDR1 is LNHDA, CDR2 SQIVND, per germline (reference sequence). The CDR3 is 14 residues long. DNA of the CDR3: TGTGCCAGTGCCACCGGGACAGGGTCCTACGAGCAGTACTTC. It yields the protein CASATGTGSYEQYF.

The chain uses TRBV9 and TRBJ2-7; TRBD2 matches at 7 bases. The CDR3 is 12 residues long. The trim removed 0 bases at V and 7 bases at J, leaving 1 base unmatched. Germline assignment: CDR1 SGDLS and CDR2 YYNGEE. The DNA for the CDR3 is TGTGCCAGCAGCGTAGTGGGGGGGGAGCAGTACTTC. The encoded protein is CASSVVGGEQYF.

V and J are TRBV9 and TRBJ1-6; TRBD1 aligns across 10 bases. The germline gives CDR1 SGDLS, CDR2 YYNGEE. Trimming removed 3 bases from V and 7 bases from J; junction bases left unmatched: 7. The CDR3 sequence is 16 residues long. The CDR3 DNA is TGTGCCAGCAGCGCCAATGCGGGACAGGGGAATTCACCCCTCCACTTT. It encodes CASSANAGQGNSPLHF.

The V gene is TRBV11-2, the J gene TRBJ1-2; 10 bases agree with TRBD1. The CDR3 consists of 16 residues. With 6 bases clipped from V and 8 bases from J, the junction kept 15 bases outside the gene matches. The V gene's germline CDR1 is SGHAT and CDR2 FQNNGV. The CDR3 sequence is CASSLDRGTHPRGYTF. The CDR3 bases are TGTGCCAGCAGTTTGGACAGGGGGACGCACCCTAGGGGCTACACCTTC.

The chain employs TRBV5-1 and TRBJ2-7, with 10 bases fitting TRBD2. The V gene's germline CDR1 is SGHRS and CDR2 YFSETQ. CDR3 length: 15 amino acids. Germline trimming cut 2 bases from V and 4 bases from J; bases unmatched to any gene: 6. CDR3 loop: CASSFSGGTTYEQYF. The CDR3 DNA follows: TGCGCCAGCAGCTTTAGCGGGGGGACTACATACGAGCAGTACTTC. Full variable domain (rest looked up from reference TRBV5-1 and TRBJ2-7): KAGVTQTPRYLIKTRGQQVTLSCSPISGHRSVSWYQQTPGQGLQFLFEYFSETQRNKGNFPGRFSGRQFSNSRSEMNVSTLELGDSALYLCASSFSGGTTYEQYFGPGTRLTVT.

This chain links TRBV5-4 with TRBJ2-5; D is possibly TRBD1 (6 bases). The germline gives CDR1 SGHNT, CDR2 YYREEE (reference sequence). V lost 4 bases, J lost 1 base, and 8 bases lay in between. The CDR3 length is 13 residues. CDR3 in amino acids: CASSLDSQETQYF. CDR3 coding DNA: TGTGCCAGCAGCCTGGACAGCCAAGAGACCCAGTACTTC.

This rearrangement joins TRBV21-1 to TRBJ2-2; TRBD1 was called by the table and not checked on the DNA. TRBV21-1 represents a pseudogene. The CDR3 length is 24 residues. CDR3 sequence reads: CASSKDGFLLRDRESRWNTGELFF. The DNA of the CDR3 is TGTGCCAGCAGCAAAGATGGGTTTCTACTCCGGGACAGGGAAAGCCGCTGGAACACCGGGGAGCTGTTTTTT.

CDR3: CASSTKTSSAQYF. The CDR3 DNA follows: TGTGCCAGTAGTACGAAAACTAGCTCTGCGCAGTATTTT. V usage is TRBV19 and J usage is TRBJ2-3, with D tentatively TRBD2 (6 bases). Germline CDR1 reads LNHDA; CDR2 reads SQIVND (reference sequence). The CDR3 is 13 amino acids. Trimming stripped 4 bases from V and 10 bases from J, with 15 bases between.

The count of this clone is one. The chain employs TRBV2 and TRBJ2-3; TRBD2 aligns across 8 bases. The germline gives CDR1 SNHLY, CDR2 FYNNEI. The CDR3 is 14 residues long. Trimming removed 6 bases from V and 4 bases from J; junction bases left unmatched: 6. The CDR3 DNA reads TGTGCCAGCAGCTTCAGACTAGCGCCAGATACGCAGTATTTT. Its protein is CASSFRLAPDTQYF.

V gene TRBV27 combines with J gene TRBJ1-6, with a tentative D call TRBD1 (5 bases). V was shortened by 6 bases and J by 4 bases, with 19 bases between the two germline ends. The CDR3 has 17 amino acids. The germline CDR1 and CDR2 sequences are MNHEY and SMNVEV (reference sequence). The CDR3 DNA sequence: TGTGCCAGCAGCCATTTCCAGGGAGGAGGATATAATTCACCCCTCCACTTT. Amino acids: CASSHFQGGGYNSPLHF.

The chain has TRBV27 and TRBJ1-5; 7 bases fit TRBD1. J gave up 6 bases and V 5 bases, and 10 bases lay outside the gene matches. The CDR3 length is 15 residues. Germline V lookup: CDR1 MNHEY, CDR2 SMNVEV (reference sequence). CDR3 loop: CASSDRALVGQPQHF. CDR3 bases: TGTGCCAGCAGTGACAGGGCTTTAGTAGGTCAGCCCCAGCATTTT.

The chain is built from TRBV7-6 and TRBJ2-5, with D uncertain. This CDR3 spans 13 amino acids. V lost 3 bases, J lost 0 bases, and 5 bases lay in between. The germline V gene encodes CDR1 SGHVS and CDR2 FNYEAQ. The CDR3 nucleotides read TGTGCCAGCAGCTTGCAGTACCAAGAGACCCAGTACTTC. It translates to CASSLQYQETQYF.

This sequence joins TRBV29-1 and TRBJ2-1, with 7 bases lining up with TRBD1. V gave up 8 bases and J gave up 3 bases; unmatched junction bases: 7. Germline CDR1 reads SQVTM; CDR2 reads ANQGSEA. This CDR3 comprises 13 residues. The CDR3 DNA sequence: TGCAGCTCAGGGGGACAAGTCTACAATGAGCAGTTCTTC. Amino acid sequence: CSSGGQVYNEQFF.

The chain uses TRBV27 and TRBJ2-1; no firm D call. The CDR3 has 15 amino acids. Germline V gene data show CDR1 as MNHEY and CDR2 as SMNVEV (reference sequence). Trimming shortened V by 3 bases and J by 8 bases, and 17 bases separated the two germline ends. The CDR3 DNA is TGTGCCAGCAGTTTCGATACAGCCAGGATGGATGAGCAGTTCTTC. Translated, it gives CASSFDTARMDEQFF.